The source of this T cell receptor beta chain is a study of T cell repertoires in cytomegalovirus infection. At the level of the study: Alongside well-studied HLA-B-restricted CMV epitopes, recently identified HLA-C-restricted CMV epitopes were also used.

In its sample, this clonotype was seen a few times. The antigen is unknown. In germline, CDR1 is MNHEY, CDR2 SMNVEV (reference sequence). This CDR3 is built from 14 residues. The J segment lost 10 bases and the V segment lost 3 bases, leaving 11 bases of the junction unmatched. TCRdb reprocessed the reads via MiXCR and lists one record per CDR3 protein. The repertoire includes just over 450,000 distinct CDR3 sequences, about 42% of them detected once, and about 41% sits in the top ten. Study-level results: Summed frequency of shared TCR beta families picked out CMV carriers who also had the relevant HLA. Within the response measured ex vivo, HLA-C-restricted CMV-specific TCR beta clonotypes were dominant.

This TCR came from a human donor in good health (CMV status not recorded). Some clones in this sample may be carry-over from other donors' samples. The rearrangement uses TRBV27 and TRBJ2-5; the match to TRBD1 covers 7 bases. The starting material was cultured PBMCs, obtained from culture after CMV antigen stimulation. The CDR3 region has the DNA TGTGCCAGCAGTTTGGCCTCGACAGGGTTGGTCCAGTACTTC. Amino acid sequence: CASSLASTGLVQYF.